Below, one T cell receptor beta chain is given with its context. This record comes from a study of blood T cell repertoires in COVID-19. Study background: PBMCs, B-cell-depleted T cells, or T cells were the source of the cDNA or gDNA that made up the material.

Study members were between about 18 and 100 years old and lived in 20 to 25 US regions. Two consecutive negative NP/OP PCR tests, clearance, or resolved symptoms defined Cohort 3 recovery. The CDR3 consists of 12 residues. Germline assignment: CDR1 MNHEY and CDR2 SVGAGI. The trim removed 6 bases at V and 6 bases at J, leaving 4 bases unmatched. Authors' analysis steps: Estimation of nucleated cell counts relied on the amplification of reference gene primers. Profiled with immunoSEQ multiplex PCR; TCRdb holds only in-frame clones, not every one. The V and J calls and clone size come from that table; D and trimming were worked out from the DNA. The sample has about 210,000 clones; roughly 77% are singletons.

The TCR comes from a man aged 35-49 years who had recovered from COVID-19. The sample consisted of PBMCs or T cells enriched from blood (not recorded which). The V call is TRBV6-5, the J call TRBJ1-2, with 7 bases matching TRBD1. The CDR3 coding sequence is TGTGCCAGCAGAACAGGGGTGGATGGCTACACCTTC. Translated, it gives CASRTGVDGYTF.